This T cell receptor (beta chain) was identified in a study of blood T cell repertoires in COVID-19. There are many counts of this clone. Germline values: CDR1 LGHDT, CDR2 YNNKEL (reference sequence). The J segment lost 5 bases and the V segment lost 4 bases, leaving 3 bases of the junction unmatched. This CDR3 contains 14 residues. Clones were read by immunoSEQ multiplex PCR, and TCRdb kept only the in-frame ones, dropping some. Of 160,000 or so clones listed, approximately 81% are singletons. This chain connects TRBV3-1 (or the pseudogene TRBV3-2) to TRBJ1-1, with 11 bases that match TRBD1. The origin of this receptor is a woman in her thirties or forties with acute COVID-19. Material for sequencing was PBMCs or T cells enriched from blood (not recorded which). Here the CDR3 reads CASSLGQGGTEAFF. In DNA, the CDR3 is TGTGCCAGCAGCCTGGGACAGGGGGGGACTGAAGCTTTCTTT.